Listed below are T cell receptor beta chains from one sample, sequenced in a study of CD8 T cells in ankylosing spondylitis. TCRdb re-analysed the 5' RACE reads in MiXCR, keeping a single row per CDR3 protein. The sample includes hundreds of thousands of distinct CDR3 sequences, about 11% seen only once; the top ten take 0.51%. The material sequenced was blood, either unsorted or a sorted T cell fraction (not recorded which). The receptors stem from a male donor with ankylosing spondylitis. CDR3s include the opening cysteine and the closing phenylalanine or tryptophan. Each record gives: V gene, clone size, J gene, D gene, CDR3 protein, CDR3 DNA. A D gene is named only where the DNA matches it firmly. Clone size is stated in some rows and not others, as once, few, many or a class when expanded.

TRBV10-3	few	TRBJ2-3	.	CAISERRQTHTDTQYF	TGTGCCATCAGTGAGCGGAGGCAGACACACACAGATACGCAGTATTTT
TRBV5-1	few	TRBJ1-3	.	CASSLVASSGNTIYF	TGCGCCAGCAGCTTGGTTGCCAGCTCTGGAAACACCATATATTTT
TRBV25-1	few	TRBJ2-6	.	CASSDRRSSGANVLTF	TGTGCCAGCAGTGACCGCCGGAGCTCTGGGGCCAACGTCCTGACTTTC
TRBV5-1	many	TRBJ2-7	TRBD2	CASSEAGPSYEQYF	TGCGCCAGCTCCGAAGCGGGGCCTTCCTACGAGCAGTACTTC
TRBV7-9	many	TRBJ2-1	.	CASSLAGGGEQFF	TGTGCCAGCAGCTTAGCGGGAGGCGGTGAGCAGTTCTTC
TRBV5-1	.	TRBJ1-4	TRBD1	CASSPTGTGDEKLFF	TGCGCCAGCAGCCCCACCGGGACAGGGGATGAAAAACTGTTTTTT
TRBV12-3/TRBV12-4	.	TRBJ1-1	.	CASSPTGWRNTEAFF	TGTGCCAGCAGTCCTACAGGGTGGAGGAACACTGAAGCTTTCTTT
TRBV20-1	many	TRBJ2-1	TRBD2	CSARGELAGDREQFF	TGCAGTGCTAGAGGGGAGCTAGCGGGAGACCGGGAGCAGTTCTTC
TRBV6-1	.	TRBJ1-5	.	CASSEFPRSNQPQHF	TGTGCCAGCAGTGAGTTTCCGAGGAGCAATCAGCCCCAGCATTTT
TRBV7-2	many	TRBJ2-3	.	CASSFQWDTQYF	TGTGCCAGCAGCTTTCAATGGGATACGCAGTATTTT
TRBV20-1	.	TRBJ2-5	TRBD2	CSAVMASGGWETQYF	TGCAGTGCTGTTATGGCTAGCGGGGGGTGGGAGACCCAGTACTTC
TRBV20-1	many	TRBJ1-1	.	CSAWAENTEAFF	TGCAGTGCCTGGGCAGAGAACACTGAAGCTTTCTTT
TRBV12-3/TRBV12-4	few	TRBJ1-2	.	CASSFIGGRGYTF	TGTGCCAGCAGTTTTATTGGGGGCAGAGGCTACACCTTC
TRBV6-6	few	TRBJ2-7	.	CASRGTGDEQYF	TGTGCCAGCAGAGGCACCGGGGACGAGCAGTACTTC
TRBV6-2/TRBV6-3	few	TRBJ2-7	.	CASSYWSRGRHEQYF	TGTGCCAGCAGTTACTGGAGCAGGGGGAGGCACGAGCAGTACTTC
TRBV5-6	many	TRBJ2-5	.	CASRSWEETQYF	TGTGCCAGCAGGTCGTGGGAAGAGACCCAGTACTTC
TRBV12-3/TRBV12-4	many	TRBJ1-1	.	CASSFTGRRNTEAFF	TGTGCCAGCAGTTTCACAGGGAGGAGGAACACTGAAGCTTTCTTT
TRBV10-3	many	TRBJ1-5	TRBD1	CAIGQADGPQHF	TGTGCCATCGGACAGGCCGACGGGCCCCAGCATTTT
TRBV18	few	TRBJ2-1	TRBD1	CASSPSRDSRNEQFF	TGTGCCAGCTCACCAAGTCGGGACAGCAGAAATGAGCAGTTCTTC
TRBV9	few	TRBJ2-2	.	CASSAPVAGNTGELFF	TGTGCCAGCAGCGCCCCAGTTGCGGGGAACACCGGGGAGCTGTTTTTT
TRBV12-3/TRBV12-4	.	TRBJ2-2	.	CASLERWTGELFF	TGTGCCAGCCTTGAGAGGTGGACCGGGGAGCTGTTTTTT
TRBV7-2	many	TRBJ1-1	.	CASSLDRSWQHTEAFF	TGTGCCAGCAGCTTAGATCGATCCTGGCAGCACACTGAAGCTTTCTTT
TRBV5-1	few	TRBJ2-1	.	CASSLETRSNEQFF	TGCGCCAGCAGCTTGGAGACCCGGAGCAATGAGCAGTTCTTC
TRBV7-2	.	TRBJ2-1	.	CASSLEWGGTQFF	TGTGCCAGCAGCTTAGAATGGGGCGGGACACAGTTCTTC
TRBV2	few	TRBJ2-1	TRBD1	CASHRDSNEQFF	TGTGCCAGCCACCGGGACAGCAATGAGCAGTTCTTC
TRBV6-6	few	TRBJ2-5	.	CASSWTIGKTQYF	TGTGCCAGCAGTTGGACGATTGGGAAGACCCAGTACTTC
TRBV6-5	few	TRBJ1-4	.	CASSYLGSEEKLFF	TGTGCCAGCAGTTACTTAGGGTCGGAAGAAAAACTGTTTTTT
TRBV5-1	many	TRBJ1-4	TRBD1	CASSRLGTGEEKLFF	TGCGCCAGCAGCCGACTCGGGACAGGGGAGGAAAAACTGTTTTTT
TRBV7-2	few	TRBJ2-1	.	CASSLEGTGYNEQFF	TGTGCCAGCAGCTTAGAAGGGACTGGTTACAATGAGCAGTTCTTC
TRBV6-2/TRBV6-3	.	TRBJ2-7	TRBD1	CASSYLPTGTVREQYF	TGTGCCAGCAGTTACTTACCGACAGGGACAGTACGGGAGCAGTACTTC
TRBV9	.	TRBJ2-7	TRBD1	CASSGPGQRSVYEQYF	TGTGCCAGCAGCGGGCCGGGACAGCGGAGCGTCTACGAGCAGTACTTC
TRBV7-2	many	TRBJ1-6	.	CASSLAGGAPLHF	TGTGCCAGCAGCTTAGCTGGTGGGGCACCCCTCCACTTT
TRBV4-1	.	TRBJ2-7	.	CASSQDPRVYEQYF	TGCGCCAGCAGCCAAGATCCACGCGTCTACGAGCAGTACTTC
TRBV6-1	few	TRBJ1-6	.	CASSERSSYNSPLHF	TGTGCCAGCAGTGAGAGGAGCTCCTATAATTCACCCCTCCACTTT
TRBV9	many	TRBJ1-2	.	CASSVGLGRDYGYTF	TGTGCCAGCAGCGTAGGATTAGGAAGAGACTATGGCTACACCTTC
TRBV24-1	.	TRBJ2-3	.	CATSDLSKGSRTDTQYF	TGTGCCACCAGTGATTTGTCGAAGGGGAGTAGGACAGATACGCAGTATTTT
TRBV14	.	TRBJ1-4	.	CASSQGTGIEKLFF	TGTGCCAGCAGCCAAGGGACCGGGATTGAAAAACTGTTTTTT
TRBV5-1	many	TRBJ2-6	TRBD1	CASSLVGTAYGDNVLTF	TGCGCCAGCAGCTTGGTTGGGACAGCTTACGGCGACAACGTCCTGACTTTC
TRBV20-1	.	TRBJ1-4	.	CSARLAGIATNEKLFF	TGCAGTGCTAGACTGGCGGGAATAGCAACTAATGAAAAACTGTTTTTT
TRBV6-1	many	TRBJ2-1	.	CASTGDPYNEQFF	TGTGCCAGCACGGGCGACCCCTACAATGAGCAGTTCTTC
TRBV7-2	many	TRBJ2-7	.	CASSSTGTWTYEQYF	TGTGCCAGCAGCTCGACCGGGACCTGGACGTACGAGCAGTACTTC
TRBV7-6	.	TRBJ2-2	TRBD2	CASRRREDLGELFF	TGTGCCAGCAGGCGCCGGGAGGATCTGGGGGAGCTGTTTTTT
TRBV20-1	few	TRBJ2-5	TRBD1	CSAVRQGETQYF	TGCAGTGCCGTTAGACAGGGAGAGACCCAGTACTTC
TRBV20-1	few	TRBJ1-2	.	CSAKTLGRGYTF	TGCAGTGCGAAGACTCTTGGCCGGGGCTACACCTTC
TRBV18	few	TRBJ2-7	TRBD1	CASSLGQDIYEQYF	TGTGCCAGCTCCCTCGGACAGGACATCTACGAGCAGTACTTC
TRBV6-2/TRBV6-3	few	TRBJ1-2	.	CASTLFGYGYTF	TGTGCCAGCACCCTGTTTGGGTATGGCTACACCTTC
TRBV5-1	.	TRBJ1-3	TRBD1	CASSLDRGLGPIYF	TGCGCCAGCAGCCTCGACAGGGGGCTGGGTCCCATATATTTT
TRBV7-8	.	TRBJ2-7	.	CASRPPGAGSYEQYF	TGTGCCAGCAGGCCACCAGGGGCCGGGTCCTACGAGCAGTACTTC
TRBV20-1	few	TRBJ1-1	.	CSARSWGDTEAFF	TGCAGTGCGCGATCATGGGGGGACACTGAAGCTTTCTTT
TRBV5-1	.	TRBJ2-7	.	CASSRGGPYEQYF	TGCGCCAGCAGCAGGGGGGGCCCCTACGAGCAGTACTTC
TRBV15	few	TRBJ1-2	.	CATSSPKGGNYGYTF	TGTGCCACCAGCAGCCCCAAGGGGGGGAACTATGGCTACACCTTC
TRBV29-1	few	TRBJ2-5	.	CSAERQGGETQYF	TGCAGCGCAGAACGACAGGGAGGGGAGACCCAGTACTTC
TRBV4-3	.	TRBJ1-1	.	CASSQESRHTEAFF	TGCGCCAGCAGCCAAGAAAGTCGGCACACTGAAGCTTTCTTT
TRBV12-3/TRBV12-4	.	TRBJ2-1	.	CASSRTHRGTLLTNEQFF	TGTGCCAGCAGCCGCACCCACCGTGGGACTTTGCTAACAAATGAGCAGTTCTTC
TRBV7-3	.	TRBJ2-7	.	CASSPRRYPYEQYF	TGTGCCAGCAGCCCCCGGAGGTACCCGTACGAGCAGTACTTC
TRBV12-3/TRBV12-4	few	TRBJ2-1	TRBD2	CASSFGTSGRAAGEQFF	TGTGCCAGCAGTTTTGGGACTAGCGGGAGGGCAGCGGGAGAGCAGTTCTTC
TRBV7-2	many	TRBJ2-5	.	CASSARPGTQYF	TGTGCCAGCAGCGCCCGACCTGGGACCCAGTACTTC
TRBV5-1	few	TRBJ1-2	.	CASSIDRPYGYTF	TGCGCCAGCAGCATAGACAGGCCCTATGGCTACACCTTC
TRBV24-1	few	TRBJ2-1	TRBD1	CATSDLEDRGRNEQFF	TGTGCCACCAGTGATTTGGAGGACAGGGGACGTAATGAGCAGTTCTTC